Below, 3 T cell receptor beta chains from the same sample are listed, as sequenced in a study of beta chain features in type 1 diabetes. Expressed TCRB transcripts were sequenced because the entire RNA isolate underwent reverse transcription. Repertoires were generated with immunoSEQ multiplex PCR, while TCRdb's copy carries only in-frame clones and drops some. This repertoire shows hundreds of thousands of clones, about 32% found once; its top ten account for 0.05% to 0.07%. Input material: naive CD4+ T cells from blood. These receptors were obtained from a man aged 18 to 29 in good health.

The chain employs TRBV7-2 and TRBJ2-1; 7 positions agree with TRBD1. Germline loops: CDR1 SGHTA, CDR2 FQGNSA. The CDR3 runs 14 residues. The V gene end was trimmed by 3 bases and the J gene end by 7 bases; junction bases not matched to a gene: 6. The CDR3 sequence: CASSFYDRANEQFF. The CDR3 DNA is TGTGCCAGCAGCTTCTACGACAGGGCGAATGAGCAGTTCTTC.

This clone was detected a few times. CDR3 sequence (DNA): TGTGCCAGCAGTTATGACCCGGGACTAGCGAGGCCTGAGCAGTTCTTC. Protein: CASSYDPGLARPEQFF. The chain couples TRBV28 to TRBJ2-1; TRBD2 aligns across 10 bases. V shed 4 bases and J 9 bases; nucleotides not matched to a gene: 12. CDR1 and CDR2 from the germline V gene are MDHEN and SYDVKM. This CDR3 contains 16 residues.

This chain uses TRBV5-6 with TRBJ2-3; D might be TRBD1 (5 bases). V lost 4 bases and J lost 3, with 12 bases in between. The germline V gene has CDR1 SGHDT and CDR2 YYEEEE. This CDR3 region has 14 residues. CDR3 region: CASSLLTATDTQYF. In DNA, the CDR3 is TGTGCCAGCAGCCTCTTGACAGCAACAGATACGCAGTATTTT.